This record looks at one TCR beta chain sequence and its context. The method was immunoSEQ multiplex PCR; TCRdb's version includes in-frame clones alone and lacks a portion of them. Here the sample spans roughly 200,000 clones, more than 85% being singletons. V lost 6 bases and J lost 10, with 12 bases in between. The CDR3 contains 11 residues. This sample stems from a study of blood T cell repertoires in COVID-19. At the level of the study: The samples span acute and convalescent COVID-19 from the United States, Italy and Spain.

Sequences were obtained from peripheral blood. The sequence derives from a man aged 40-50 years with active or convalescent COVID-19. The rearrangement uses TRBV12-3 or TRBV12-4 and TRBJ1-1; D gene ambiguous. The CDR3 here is CASRASGVAFF. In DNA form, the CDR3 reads TGTGCCAGCAGGGCCTCCGGGGTAGCTTTCTTT.